This entry describes one T cell receptor beta chain. This sample is drawn from a study of T cells of healthy individuals. This CDR3 spans 12 amino acids. V gave up 4 bases and J gave up 3 bases; unmatched junction bases: 3. Germline loops: CDR1 SQVTM, CDR2 ANQGSEA. TCRdb processed the 5' RACE reads anew with MiXCR; each CDR3 protein has one entry. The top ten clones hold about 7.5% of a sample with around 83,000 distinct CDR3 sequences, 4% to 5.5% of them seen once. The sequence was obtained from a female donor in good health. The chain is built from TRBV29-1 and TRBJ2-7; TRBD2 aligns across 7 bases. In DNA form, the CDR3 reads TGCAGCGTTGCCAGGGAGGGCTACGAGCAGTACTTC. Amino acids: CSVAREGYEQYF.